This record concerns one T cell receptor beta chain sequence. Its specificity is not known. This sample was included in a study of cytomegalovirus exposure and HLA in healthy donors. On the study more broadly: HLA-typed donors were the source of about 85 million unique TCRs, which an early data release held. Across 300 to 400 genotyped donors, 81% landed in the Caucasian-associated ancestry cluster. Study conclusions and caveats: It was reportedly the case that the classifier diagnosed cytomegalovirus status with high specificity and sensitivity. Presence/absence analyses assumed roughly uniform sequencing depth across donors, which may not hold.

PCR was performed using 60 Vbeta and 13 Jbeta primers. TCRdb's table, derived via immunoSEQ multiplex PCR, lists solely in-frame clones and lacks some. The table includes some 160,000 clones, around four fifths detected once. V dropped 0 bases and J dropped 0 bases, with 8 bases sitting between them. The CDR3 runs 15 residues. In germline, CDR1 is SNHLY, CDR2 FYNNEI. This receptor was identified in a male donor in good health and CMV-seronegative. This chain links TRBV2 with TRBJ1-1; TRBD1 is a possible D gene (5 bases). What was sequenced was PBMCs. The CDR3 sequence: CASSEARGMNTEAFF. The CDR3 nucleotides read TGTGCCAGCAGTGAAGCTCGGGGGATGAACACTGAAGCTTTCTTT.